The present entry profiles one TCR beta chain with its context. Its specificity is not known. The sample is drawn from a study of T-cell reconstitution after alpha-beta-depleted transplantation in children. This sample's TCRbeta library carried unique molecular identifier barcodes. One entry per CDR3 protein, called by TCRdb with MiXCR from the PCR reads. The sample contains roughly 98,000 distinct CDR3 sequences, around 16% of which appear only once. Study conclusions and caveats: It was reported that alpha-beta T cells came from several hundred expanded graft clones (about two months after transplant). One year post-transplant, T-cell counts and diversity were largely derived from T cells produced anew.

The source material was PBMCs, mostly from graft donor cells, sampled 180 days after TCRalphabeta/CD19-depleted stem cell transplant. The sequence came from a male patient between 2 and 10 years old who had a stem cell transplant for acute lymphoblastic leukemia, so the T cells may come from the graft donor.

The CDR3 DNA reads TGTGCCAGCACCCTCAGCGGGGGGGCCGGGGATGAGCAGTTCTTC. This encodes CASTLSGGAGDEQFF. This sequence joins TRBV12-3 or TRBV12-4 and TRBJ2-1; the match to TRBD2 covers 10 bases. V was clipped by 7 bases and J by 8 bases; unmatched bases: 11. The length of the CDR3 is 15 residues.